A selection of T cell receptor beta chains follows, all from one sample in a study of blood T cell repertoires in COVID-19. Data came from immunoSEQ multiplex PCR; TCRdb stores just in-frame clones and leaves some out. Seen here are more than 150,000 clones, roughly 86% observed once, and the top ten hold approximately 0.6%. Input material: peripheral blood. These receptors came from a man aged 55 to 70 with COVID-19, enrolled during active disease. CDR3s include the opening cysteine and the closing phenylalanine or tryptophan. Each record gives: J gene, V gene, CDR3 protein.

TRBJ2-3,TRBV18,CASSPSSVDTQYF
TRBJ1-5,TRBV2,CASKPGGPNQPQHF
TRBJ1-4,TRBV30,CAWKGTGLLAEKLFF
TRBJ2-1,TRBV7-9,CASTLGRSTYNEQFF
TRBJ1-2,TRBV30,CAWLPLTGGYGYTF
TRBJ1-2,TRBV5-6,CASNRDRGDGYTF
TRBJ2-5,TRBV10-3,CAISDPSGGSQETQYF
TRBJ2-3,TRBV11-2,CASSLVGGGATDTQYF
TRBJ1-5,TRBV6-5,CASSYSRTGNQPQHF
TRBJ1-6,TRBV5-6,CASSDGQTYNSPLHF
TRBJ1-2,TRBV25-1,CASSSAGGGYTF
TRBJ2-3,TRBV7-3,CASSLSGADTQYF
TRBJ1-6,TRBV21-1,CASSTQPDRVNSPLHF